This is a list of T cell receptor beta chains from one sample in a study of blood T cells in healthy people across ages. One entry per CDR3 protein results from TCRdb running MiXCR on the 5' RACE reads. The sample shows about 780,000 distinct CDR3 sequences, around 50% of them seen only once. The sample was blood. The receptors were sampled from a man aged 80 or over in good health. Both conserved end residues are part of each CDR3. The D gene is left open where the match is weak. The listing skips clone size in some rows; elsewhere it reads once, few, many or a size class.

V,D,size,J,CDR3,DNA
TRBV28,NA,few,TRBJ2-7,CASSLRLEQYF,TGTGCCAGCAGTTTACGCCTCGAGCAGTACTTC
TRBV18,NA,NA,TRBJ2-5,CASSPQQGPEETQYF,TGTGCCAGCTCACCACAGCAGGGGCCGGAAGAGACCCAGTACTTC
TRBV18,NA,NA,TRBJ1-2,CASSPAGWVTF,TGTGCCAGCTCACCGGCAGGGTGGGTCACCTTC
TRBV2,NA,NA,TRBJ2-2,CASSEVTYTGELFF,TGTGCCAGCAGTGAAGTAACCTACACCGGGGAGCTGTTTTTT
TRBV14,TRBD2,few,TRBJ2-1,CASSQVGLAGTNEQFF,TGTGCCAGCAGCCAAGTTGGACTAGCGGGAACCAATGAGCAGTTCTTC
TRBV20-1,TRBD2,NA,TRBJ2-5,CSAWTSGRGQETQYF,TGCAGTGCTTGGACTAGCGGGAGAGGCCAAGAGACCCAGTACTTC
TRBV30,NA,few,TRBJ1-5,CAWSARVSNQPQHF,TGTGCCTGGAGTGCCAGAGTTAGCAATCAGCCCCAGCATTTT
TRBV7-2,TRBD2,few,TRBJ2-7,CASSPGNLAVSYEQYF,TGTGCCAGCAGTCCTGGGAATCTAGCGGTCTCCTACGAGCAGTACTTC
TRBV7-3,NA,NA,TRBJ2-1,CASSPARRDEQFF,TGTGCCAGCAGCCCCGCCAGGAGGGATGAGCAGTTCTTC
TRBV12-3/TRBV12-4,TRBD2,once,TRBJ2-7,CASSPTSGSDEQYF,TGTGCCAGCAGCCCGACTAGCGGGAGTGACGAGCAGTACTTC
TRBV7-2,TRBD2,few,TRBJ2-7,CASSLYPSGRAAREQYF,TGTGCCAGCAGCTTATATCCTAGCGGGAGGGCCGCGCGGGAGCAGTACTTC
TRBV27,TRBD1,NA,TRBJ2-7,CASSTSDRATYEQYF,TGTGCCAGCAGTACTTCCGACAGGGCCACCTACGAGCAGTACTTC
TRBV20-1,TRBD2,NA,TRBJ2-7,CTPTASGRLYEQYF,TGCACTCCCACGGCTAGCGGGAGGCTCTACGAGCAGTACTTC
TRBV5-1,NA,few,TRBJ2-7,CASSLRSYLYEQYF,TGCGCCAGCAGCCTGAGGTCCTACCTCTACGAGCAGTACTTC
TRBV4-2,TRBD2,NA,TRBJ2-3,CASSQDYKREGFTDTQYF,TGTGCCAGCAGCCAAGATTATAAGCGGGAGGGTTTCACAGATACGCAGTATTTT
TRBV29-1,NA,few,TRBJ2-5,CSVEYEGGGQETQYF,TGCAGCGTTGAATATGAGGGAGGCGGCCAAGAGACCCAGTACTTC
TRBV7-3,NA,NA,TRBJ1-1,CASSSNLGGTEAFF,TGTGCCAGCAGCTCCAACTTGGGGGGCACTGAAGCTTTCTTT
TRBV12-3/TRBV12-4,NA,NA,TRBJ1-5,CASSKLRVQGNQPQHF,TGTGCCAGCAGTAAATTAAGAGTGCAGGGGAATCAGCCCCAGCATTTT
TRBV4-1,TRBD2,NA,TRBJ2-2,CASSHRQGLAGRTGELFF,TGCGCCAGCAGCCATCGACAGGGACTAGCGGGCCGCACCGGGGAGCTGTTTTTT
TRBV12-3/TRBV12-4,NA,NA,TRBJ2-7,CASSLRRGESYEQYF,TGTGCCAGCAGCCTAAGGAGGGGTGAATCCTACGAGCAGTACTTC
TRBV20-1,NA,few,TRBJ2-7,CSARGGSGYIYEQYF,TGCAGTGCTAGAGGGGGAAGTGGTTATATCTACGAGCAGTACTTC
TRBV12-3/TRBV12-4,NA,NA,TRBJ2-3,CASRPGSSDTRYF,TGTGCCAGCAGACCGGGGTCCTCAGATACGCGGTATTTT
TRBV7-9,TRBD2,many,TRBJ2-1,CASRGTSGRGDEQFF,TGTGCCAGCAGGGGGACTAGCGGGAGGGGCGATGAGCAGTTCTTC
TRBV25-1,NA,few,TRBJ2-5,CASSEVKGTWLKETQYF,TGTGCCAGCAGTGAGGTCAAAGGGACCTGGTTAAAAGAGACCCAGTACTTC
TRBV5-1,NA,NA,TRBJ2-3,CASTSTGFTDTQYF,TGCGCCAGCACCTCTACAGGGTTCACAGATACGCAGTATTTT
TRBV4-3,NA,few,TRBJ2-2,CASSQVPGVSTGELFF,TGCGCCAGCAGCCAAGTTCCGGGAGTAAGCACCGGGGAGCTGTTTTTT
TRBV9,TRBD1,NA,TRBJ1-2,CASSRTGEAHGYTF,TGTGCCAGCAGCCGGACAGGGGAGGCCCATGGCTACACCTTC
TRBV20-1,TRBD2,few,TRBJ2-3,CSARAIGGLAETDTQYF,TGCAGTGCTAGAGCGATAGGGGGACTAGCGGAGACAGATACGCAGTATTTT
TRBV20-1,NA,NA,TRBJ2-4,CSARDEAIKNIQYF,TGCAGTGCTAGAGATGAAGCAATCAAAAACATTCAGTACTTC
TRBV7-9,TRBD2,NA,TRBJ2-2,CASSLVLAGTTLTGELFF,TGTGCCAGCAGCTTAGTCTTAGCGGGTACGACGCTCACCGGGGAGCTGTTTTTT
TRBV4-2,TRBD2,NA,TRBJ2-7,CASSPRLAEISYEQYF,TGTGCCAGCAGCCCGAGACTAGCGGAGATATCCTACGAGCAGTACTTC
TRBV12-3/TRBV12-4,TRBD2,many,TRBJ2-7,CASSFRTGVRLAGVQSYEQYF,TGTGCCAGCAGTTTTCGGACAGGGGTCAGACTAGCGGGAGTCCAGTCCTACGAGCAGTACTTC
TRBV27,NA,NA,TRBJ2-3,CASSLRRQISTDTQYF,TGTGCCAGCAGTTTACGACGACAGATTAGCACAGATACGCAGTATTTT
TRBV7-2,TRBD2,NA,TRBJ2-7,CASSLFLAGSKEQYF,TGTGCCAGCAGCTTATTTTTAGCGGGAAGTAAGGAGCAGTACTTC
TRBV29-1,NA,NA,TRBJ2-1,CSVHKDEQFF,TGCAGCGTCCATAAGGATGAGCAGTTCTTC
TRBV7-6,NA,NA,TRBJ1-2,CASSHQEGYGDYGYTF,TGTGCCAGCAGCCACCAGGAGGGGTATGGGGACTATGGCTACACCTTC
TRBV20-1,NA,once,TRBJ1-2,CSARRVDSNYGYTF,TGCAGTGCTCGCCGGGTCGATTCTAACTATGGCTACACCTTC
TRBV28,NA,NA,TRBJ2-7,CASRGARNTYEQYF,TGTGCCAGCAGGGGCGCTAGGAATACCTACGAGCAGTACTTC
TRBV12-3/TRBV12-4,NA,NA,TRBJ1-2,CASSLIPGGYTF,TGTGCCAGCAGTTTGATCCCCGGGGGCTACACCTTC
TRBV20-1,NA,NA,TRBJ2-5,CSARRTAQGTQYF,TGCAGTGCTAGAAGGACGGCTCAGGGGACCCAGTACTTC
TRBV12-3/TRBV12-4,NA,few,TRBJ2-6,CASSLFAGSGANVLTF,TGTGCCAGCAGTTTATTCGCAGGGTCTGGGGCCAACGTCCTGACTTTC
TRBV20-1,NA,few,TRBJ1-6,CSAQVQGNSPLHF,TGCAGTGCACAGGTTCAGGGCAATTCACCCCTCCACTTT
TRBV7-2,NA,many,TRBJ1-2,CASSLGGAYTNYGYTF,TGTGCCAGCAGCTTGGGCGGAGCGTATACTAACTATGGCTACACCTTC
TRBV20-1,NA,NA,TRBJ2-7,CSARNPRSSYEQYF,TGCAGTGCTAGGAACCCTAGGAGCTCCTACGAGCAGTACTTC
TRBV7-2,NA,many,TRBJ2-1,CASSLNPGHEQFF,TGTGCCAGCAGCTTAAACCCGGGACATGAGCAGTTCTTC
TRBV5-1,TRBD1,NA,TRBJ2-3,CASTLPGQGVEDTQYF,TGCGCCAGCACTCTCCCGGGACAGGGGGTGGAAGATACGCAGTATTTT
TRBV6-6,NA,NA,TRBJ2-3,CASGPDTQYF,TGTGCCAGTGGCCCAGATACGCAGTATTTT
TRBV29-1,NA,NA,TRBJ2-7,CSVAEGSYEQYF,TGCAGCGTTGCTGAGGGGTCCTACGAGCAGTACTTC
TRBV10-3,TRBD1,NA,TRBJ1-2,CAISERDSYGYTF,TGTGCCATCAGTGAGCGGGACAGCTATGGCTACACCTTC
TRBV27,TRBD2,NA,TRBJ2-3,CASKITSASTDTQYF,TGTGCCAGCAAAATAACTAGCGCAAGCACAGATACGCAGTATTTT
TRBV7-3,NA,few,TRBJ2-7,CASSLSTVTAEQYF,TGTGCCAGCAGTTTATCAACGGTGACAGCCGAGCAGTACTTC
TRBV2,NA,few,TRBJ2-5,CASSENMQETQYF,TGTGCCAGCAGTGAAAACATGCAAGAGACCCAGTACTTC
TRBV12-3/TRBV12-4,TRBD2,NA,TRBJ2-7,CASSILAGSYNEQYF,TGTGCCAGCAGCATCCTAGCGGGATCCTACAATGAGCAGTACTTC
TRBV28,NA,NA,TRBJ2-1,CASSSIAKSSYNEQFF,TGTGCCAGCAGTTCCATAGCGAAAAGCTCCTACAATGAGCAGTTCTTC
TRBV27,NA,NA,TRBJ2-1,CASSSLTGRYNEQFF,TGTGCCAGCAGTTCGCTTACGGGGCGTTACAATGAGCAGTTCTTC
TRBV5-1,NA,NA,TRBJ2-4,CASSYSSPGGRGNIQYF,TGCGCCAGCAGCTACTCATCGCCCGGGGGCCGTGGAAACATTCAGTACTTC
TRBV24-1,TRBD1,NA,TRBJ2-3,CATSDRDSYTDTQYF,TGTGCCACCAGTGATCGGGACAGTTACACAGATACGCAGTATTTT